This T cell receptor (beta chain) was sequenced in a study of CD8 T cells in Susac syndrome. Reverse transcription used about 0.45 to 1 ug RNA and random hexamers. Coverage of TCR beta CDR3 amplification by immunoSEQ multiplex PCR extended to 54 Vbeta and 13 Jbeta. TCRdb called the immunoSEQ multiplex PCR reads again in MiXCR, with one record for every CDR3 protein. The sample lists about 210,000 distinct CDR3 sequences; roughly 96% were seen once. The V end was cut by 3 bases, the J end by 7 bases, with 13 bases between. Germline V gene data show CDR1 as SQVTM and CDR2 as ANQGSEA. The CDR3 is made up of 13 amino acids.

V usage is TRBV29-1 and J usage is TRBJ1-5; the D gene is possibly TRBD1 (6 bases). Sequencing was performed on CD4+ T cells from PBMCs. This sequence originates from a human donor with multiple sclerosis. The CDR3 protein is CSVEDLGGQPQHF. In DNA, the CDR3 is TGCAGCGTTGAGGACCTTGGGGGCCAGCCCCAGCATTTT.